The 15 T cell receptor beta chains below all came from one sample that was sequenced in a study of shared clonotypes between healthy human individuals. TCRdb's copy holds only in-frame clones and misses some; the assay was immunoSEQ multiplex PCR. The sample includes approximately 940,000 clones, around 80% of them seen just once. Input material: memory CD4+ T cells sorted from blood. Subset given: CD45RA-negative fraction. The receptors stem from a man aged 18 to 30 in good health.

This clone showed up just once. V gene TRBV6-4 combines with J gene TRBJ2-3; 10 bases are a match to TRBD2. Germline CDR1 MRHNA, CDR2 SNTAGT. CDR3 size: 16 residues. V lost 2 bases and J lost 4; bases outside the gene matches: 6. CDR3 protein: CASSDLASGGPDTQYF. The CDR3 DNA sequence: TGTGCCAGCAGTGACCTCGCTAGCGGGGGACCAGATACGCAGTATTTT.

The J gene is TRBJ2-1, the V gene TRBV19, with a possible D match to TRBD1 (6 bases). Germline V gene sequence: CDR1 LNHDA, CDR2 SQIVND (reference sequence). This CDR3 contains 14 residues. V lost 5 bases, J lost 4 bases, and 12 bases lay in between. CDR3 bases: TGTGCCAGTAGTCTAGGACAGATATACAATGAGCAGTTCTTC. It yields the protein CASSLGQIYNEQFF.

The CDR3 loop is CASSSLQGVNEQFF. DNA of the CDR3: TGCGCCAGCAGCTCGCTACAGGGAGTCAATGAGCAGTTCTTC. The V gene is TRBV5-1, the J gene TRBJ2-1; D might be TRBD1 (6 bases). In germline, CDR1 is SGHRS, CDR2 YFSETQ. V gave up 3 bases and J gave up 6 bases, with 13 bases separating them. CDR3 size: 14 residues.

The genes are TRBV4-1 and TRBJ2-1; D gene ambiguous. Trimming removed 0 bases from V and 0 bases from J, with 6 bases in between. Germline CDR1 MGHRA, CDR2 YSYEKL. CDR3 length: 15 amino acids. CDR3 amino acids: CASSQDLTSYNEQFF. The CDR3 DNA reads TGCGCCAGCAGCCAAGACCTCACCTCCTACAATGAGCAGTTCTTC.

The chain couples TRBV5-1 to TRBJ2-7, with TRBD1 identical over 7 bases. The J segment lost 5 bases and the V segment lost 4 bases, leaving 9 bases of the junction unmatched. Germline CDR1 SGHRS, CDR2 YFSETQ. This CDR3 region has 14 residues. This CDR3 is CASSLDRAPNEQYF. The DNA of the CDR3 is TGCGCCAGCAGCCTCGACAGGGCCCCCAACGAGCAGTACTTC. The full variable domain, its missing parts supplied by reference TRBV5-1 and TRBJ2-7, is KAGVTQTPRYLIKTRGQQVTLSCSPISGHRSVSWYQQTPGQGLQFLFEYFSETQRNKGNFPGRFSGRQFSNSRSEMNVSTLELGDSALYLCASSLDRAPNEQYFGPGTRLTVT.

The CDR3 nucleotides are TGTGCCAGCAGCCTTAGTCCCCAGGCGTTTTGGGAGCAGTACTTC. Translation: CASSLSPQAFWEQYF. The rearrangement links TRBV14 to TRBJ2-7; D unclear. The CDR3 is 15 amino acids. The V gene's germline CDR1 is SGHDN and CDR2 FVKESK. The germline V and J ends were trimmed by 4 bases and 7 bases, with 20 bases remaining between them.

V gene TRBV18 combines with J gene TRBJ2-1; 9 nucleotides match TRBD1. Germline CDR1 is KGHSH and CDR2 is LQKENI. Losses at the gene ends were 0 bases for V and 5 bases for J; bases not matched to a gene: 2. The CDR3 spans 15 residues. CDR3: CASSPPGQGNNEQFF. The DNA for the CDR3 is TGTGCCAGCTCACCACCCGGACAGGGGAACAATGAGCAGTTCTTC.

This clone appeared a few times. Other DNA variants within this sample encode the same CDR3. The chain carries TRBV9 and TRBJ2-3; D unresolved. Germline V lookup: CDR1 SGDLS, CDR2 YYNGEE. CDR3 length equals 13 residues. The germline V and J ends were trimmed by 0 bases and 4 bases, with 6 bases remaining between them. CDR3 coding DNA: TGTGCCAGCAGCGTAGGCCCCCCAGATACGCAGTATTTT. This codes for CASSVGPPDTQYF.

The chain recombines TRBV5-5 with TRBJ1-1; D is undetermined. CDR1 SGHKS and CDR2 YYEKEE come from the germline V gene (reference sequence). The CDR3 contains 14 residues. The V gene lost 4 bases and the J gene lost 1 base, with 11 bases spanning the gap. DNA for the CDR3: TGTGCCAGCAGCCTGAGGGCGTCGAACACTGAAGCTTTCTTT. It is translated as CASSLRASNTEAFF.

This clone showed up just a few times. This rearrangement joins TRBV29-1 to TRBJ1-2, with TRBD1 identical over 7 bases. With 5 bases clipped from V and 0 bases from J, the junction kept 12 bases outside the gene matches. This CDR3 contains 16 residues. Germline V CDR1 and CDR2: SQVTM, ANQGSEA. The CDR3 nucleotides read TGCAGCGTTCCAAGGGGGCCTACAGGGACTAACTATGGCTACACCTTC. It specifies CSVPRGPTGTNYGYTF.

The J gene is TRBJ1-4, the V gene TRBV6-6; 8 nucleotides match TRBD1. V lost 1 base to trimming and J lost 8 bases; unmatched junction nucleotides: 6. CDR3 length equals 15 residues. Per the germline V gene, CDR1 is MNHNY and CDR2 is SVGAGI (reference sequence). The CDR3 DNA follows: TGTGCCAGCAGTTACTTCAGCGGGACAGGCGAAAAACTGTTTTTT. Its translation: CASSYFSGTGEKLFF.

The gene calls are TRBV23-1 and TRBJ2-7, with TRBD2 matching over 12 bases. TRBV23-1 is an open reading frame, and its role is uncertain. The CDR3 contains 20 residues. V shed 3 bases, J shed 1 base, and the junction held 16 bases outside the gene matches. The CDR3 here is CASSQVGVGLGLAGSYEQYF. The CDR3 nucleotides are TGCGCCAGCAGTCAGGTAGGGGTGGGACTGGGACTAGCGGGTTCCTACGAGCAGTACTTC.

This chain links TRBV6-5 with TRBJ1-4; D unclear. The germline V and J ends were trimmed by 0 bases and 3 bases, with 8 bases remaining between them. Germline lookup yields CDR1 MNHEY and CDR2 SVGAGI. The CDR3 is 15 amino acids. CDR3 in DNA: TGTGCCAGCAGTTACTCCTGGGAGGCTAATGAAAAACTGTTTTTT. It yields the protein CASSYSWEANEKLFF.

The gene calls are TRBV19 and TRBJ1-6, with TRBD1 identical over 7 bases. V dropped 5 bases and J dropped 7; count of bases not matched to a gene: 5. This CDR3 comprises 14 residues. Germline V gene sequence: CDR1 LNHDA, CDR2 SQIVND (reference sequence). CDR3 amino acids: CASSLRQGNSPLHF. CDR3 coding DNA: TGTGCCAGTAGTCTCCGACAGGGCAATTCACCCCTCCACTTT.

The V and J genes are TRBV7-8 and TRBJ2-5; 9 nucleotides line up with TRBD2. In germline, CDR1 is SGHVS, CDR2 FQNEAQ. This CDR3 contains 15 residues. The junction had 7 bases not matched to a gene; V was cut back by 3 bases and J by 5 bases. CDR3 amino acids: CASSFRGRAVETQYF. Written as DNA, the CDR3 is TGTGCCAGCAGCTTCCGCGGGAGGGCCGTGGAGACCCAGTACTTC.